These 16 T cell receptor beta chains were all obtained from the same sample, sequenced in a study of technical replicates of blood from a few donors. Profiled with immunoSEQ multiplex PCR; TCRdb holds only in-frame clones, not every one. The sample yields some 60,000 clones, just under 95% seen once. The specimen was PBMCs. The source of these receptors is a human donor in good health. Some clones in this sample may be carry-over from other donors' samples.

This rearrangement joins TRBV7-9 to TRBJ1-1; unclear D gene. The CDR3 extends over 14 amino acids. The V gene's germline CDR1 is SEHNR and CDR2 FQNEAQ (reference sequence). V lost 5 bases and J lost 0, with 10 bases in between. The CDR3 sequence is CASSQFQMNTEAFF. The CDR3 DNA is TGTGCCAGCAGCCAGTTTCAGATGAACACTGAAGCTTTCTTT.

V and J are TRBV5-5 and TRBJ2-1; weak D call: TRBD1 (6 bases). The germline V gene encodes CDR1 SGHKS and CDR2 YYEKEE (reference sequence). This CDR3 is built from 16 residues. V lost 0 bases to trimming and J lost 0 bases, with 10 bases between them. Here the CDR3 reads CASSLARGNSYNEQFF. CDR3 bases: TGTGCCAGCAGCTTGGCCAGGGGAAACTCCTACAATGAGCAGTTCTTC.

The table lists this clone with a count of one. The V gene is TRBV18, the J gene TRBJ1-5, with unresolved D. CDR1 KGHSH and CDR2 LQKENI come from the germline V gene. V was clipped by 3 bases and J by 0 bases, with 9 bases between them. The CDR3 has 15 amino acids. Written as DNA, the CDR3 is TGTGCCAGCTCACCGCGAGGAAATAGCAATCAGCCCCAGCATTTT. This translates into CASSPRGNSNQPQHF.

This clone has only a few counts. The chain uses TRBV7-8 and TRBJ1-2, with a weak D call TRBD1 (6 bases). V was shortened by 3 bases and J by 8 bases, with 10 bases between the two germline ends. CDR1 SGHVS and CDR2 FQNEAQ come from the germline V gene. The CDR3 runs to 12 residues. CDR3 sequence reads: CASSLDRVGYTF. Here the CDR3 DNA reads TGTGCCAGCAGCTTGGACAGAGTCGGCTACACCTTC.

This clone has a single count. This chain connects TRBV4-3 to TRBJ2-7, with D perhaps TRBD2 (6 bases). Germline V gene sequence: CDR1 LGHNA, CDR2 YSLEER. Trimming removed 0 bases from V and 2 bases from J, with 14 bases in between. The CDR3 loop spans 16 amino acids. The CDR3 here is CASSQEGVGGTYEQYF. The CDR3 nucleotides are TGCGCCAGCAGCCAAGAGGGGGTTGGAGGGACCTACGAGCAGTACTTC.

The chain combines TRBV7-9 with TRBJ1-2; D gene uncertain. From germline, CDR1 is SEHNR and CDR2 FQNEAQ (reference sequence). This CDR3 comprises 14 residues. The V gene lost 4 bases and the J gene lost 4 bases, with 13 bases spanning the gap. The CDR3 is CASSSPTAGYGYTF. The CDR3 DNA sequence: TGTGCCAGCAGCTCACCAACAGCCGGCTATGGCTACACCTTC.

The J gene is TRBJ2-1, the V gene TRBV5-7; 8 positions match TRBD2. TRBV5-7 is an open reading frame, and its role is uncertain. There are 17 residues in the CDR3. V lost 3 bases to trimming and J lost 4 bases; unmatched junction nucleotides: 12. CDR3 coding DNA: TGTGCCAGCAGCTCAAATAGAGCGGGAGAGAGGTACAATGAGCAGTTCTTC. Protein: CASSSNRAGERYNEQFF.

The chain employs TRBV19 and TRBJ1-1; TRBD1 might be the D (6 bases). The germline CDR1 and CDR2 sequences are LNHDA and SQIVND (reference sequence). The CDR3 extends over 12 amino acids. Deletions cut 5 bases from V and 11 bases from J, with 15 bases between. The chain's CDR3 is CASSAPGDRAFF. The CDR3 coding sequence is TGTGCCAGTAGTGCCCCAGGGGACCGGGCTTTCTTT. The full variable domain, in which reference TRBV19 and TRBJ1-1 provide the parts outside the CDR3, is DGGITQSPKYLFRKEGQNVTLSCEQNLNHDAMYWYRQDPGQGLRLIYYSQIVNDFQKGDIAEGYSVSREKKESFPLTVTSAQKNPTAFYLCASSAPGDRAFFGQGTRLTVV.

V gene TRBV19 combines with J gene TRBJ2-7; 9 bases line up with TRBD2. Germline V gives CDR1 LNHDA, CDR2 SQIVND (reference sequence). The length of the CDR3 is 12 residues. Losses at the gene ends were 2 bases for V and 7 bases for J; bases not matched to a gene: 0. DNA of the CDR3: TGTGCCAGTAGTATAACTAGCGGGGAGCAGTACTTC. Amino acids: CASSITSGEQYF.

The chain recombines TRBV7-8 with TRBJ1-2, with TRBD1 as a possible D gene (6 bases). This CDR3 is 14 amino acids long. Deletions cut 8 bases from V and 8 bases from J, with 21 bases between. Germline assignment: CDR1 SGHVS and CDR2 FQNEAQ. CDR3: CASASSLRGGGYTF. CDR3 DNA: TGTGCCAGCGCTTCCAGCCTTAGGGGGGGAGGCTACACCTTC.

The chain has TRBV5-1 and TRBJ1-2, with 7 bases matching TRBD1. CDR1 is SGHRS, CDR2 YFSETQ, per germline. The CDR3 totals 13 residues. J gave up 6 bases and V 0 bases, and 2 bases lay outside the gene matches. The CDR3 coding sequence is TGCGCCAGCAGCTTGGGACAGGGACATGGCTACACCTTC. Amino acids: CASSLGQGHGYTF.

The chain recombines TRBV19 with TRBJ1-3; D is perhaps TRBD1 (6 bases). The CDR3 extends over 16 amino acids. Trimming took off 6 bases at V and 0 bases at J, with 15 bases between the two ends. Germline CDR1 reads LNHDA; CDR2 reads SQIVND (reference sequence). The CDR3: CASRGPGQGSGNTIYF. The CDR3 nucleotides are TGTGCCAGTAGAGGGCCGGGACAAGGCTCTGGAAACACCATATATTTT.

The rearrangement joins TRBV7-2 to TRBJ2-1; TRBD2 matches at 9 bases. Germline CDR1 SGHTA, CDR2 FQGNSA. V dropped 7 bases and J dropped 2; count of bases not matched to a gene: 6. The CDR3 is 15 amino acids. The CDR3 sequence: CASTRREGTYNEQFF. CDR3 DNA: TGTGCCAGCACCCGGCGGGAGGGAACCTACAATGAGCAGTTCTTC. Full variable domain (rest looked up from reference TRBV7-2 and TRBJ2-1): GAGVSQSPSNKVTEKGKDVELRCDPISGHTALYWYRQSLGQGLEFLIYFQGNSAPDKSGLPSDRFSAERTGGSVSTLTIQRTQQEDSAVYLCASTRREGTYNEQFFGPGTRLTVL.

Only one count was recorded for this clone. V gene TRBV11-2 combines with J gene TRBJ2-1, with TRBD2 as a possible D gene (5 bases). Trimming shortened V by 4 bases and J by 12 bases, and 13 bases separated the two germline ends. This CDR3 region has 12 residues. From germline, CDR1 is SGHAT and CDR2 FQNNGV. CDR3 sequence (DNA): TGTGCCAGCAGCTCCCTAGCAATAGGGCAGTTCTTC. Its protein is CASSSLAIGQFF.

The gene calls are TRBV2 and TRBJ2-7; 8 bases agree with TRBD1. This CDR3 is built from 14 residues. Trimming at V came to 6 bases and at J to 2 bases, leaving 6 bases not matched to a gene. CDR1 and CDR2 (germline): SNHLY, FYNNEI. The CDR3 sequence: CASSGQGKTYEQYF. In nucleotides, the CDR3 is TGTGCCAGCAGCGGACAGGGTAAAACCTACGAGCAGTACTTC.

The chain recombines TRBV5-1 with TRBJ2-5; no clear D. The CDR3 is 13 residues long. Germline assignment: CDR1 SGHRS and CDR2 YFSETQ. V shed 0 bases and J shed 7 bases, with 10 bases lying between them. CDR3 sequence: CASSLGDPGTQYF. The DNA for the CDR3 is TGCGCCAGCAGCTTGGGAGACCCAGGGACCCAGTACTTC.